Listed here are 15 T cell receptor beta chains from one sample, sequenced in a study of neurological immune-mediated disorders. Time point reported: longitudinal time-point 2. TCRdb re-called the 5' RACE reads with MiXCR, one entry per CDR3 protein. The sample lists tens of thousands of distinct CDR3 sequences, around 6% occurring once. Sequenced sample: PBMCs. These receptor sequences come from a woman aged 55-69 years with multiple sclerosis.

Ten or more counts support this clonotype. The chain carries TRBV2 and TRBJ1-3, with D uncertain. The CDR3 totals 15 residues. Germline-derived CDR1 and CDR2 are SNHLY and FYNNEI. Trimming took off 7 bases at V and 1 base at J, with 14 bases between the two ends. The CDR3 here is CASTAPTSSGNTIYF. The CDR3 DNA is TGTGCCAGCACCGCTCCGACAAGTTCTGGAAACACCATATATTTT.

This clonotype was observed at least ten times. The chain is built from TRBV6-5 and TRBJ1-2; the match to TRBD1 covers 7 bases. V was clipped by 4 bases and J by 5 bases; unmatched bases: 10. This CDR3 is 15 amino acids long. Germline-derived CDR1 and CDR2 are MNHEY and SVGAGI. The CDR3: CASSSILTGWYGYTF. Written as DNA, the CDR3 is TGTGCCAGCAGTTCAATCCTGACAGGGTGGTATGGCTACACCTTC.

This clonotype was detected many times. The CDR3 nucleotides are TGTGCCAGCAGCTTTACAGGGAAAAACATTCAGTACTTC. It translates to CASSFTGKNIQYF. The V call is TRBV5-6, the J call TRBJ2-4; possible D gene TRBD1, 6 bases. V shed 2 bases and J shed 4 bases, with 7 bases lying between them. The germline CDR1 and CDR2 sequences are SGHDT and YYEEEE. The CDR3 is 13 amino acids.

This clonotype was seen only a few times. V usage is TRBV12-3 or TRBV12-4 and J usage is TRBJ2-7; TRBD1 aligns across 7 bases. V lost 3 bases, J lost 5 bases, and 10 bases stayed unmatched. CDR3 size: 15 residues. The CDR3 DNA reads TGTGCCAGCAGTTTTAGCTTAGGGGGCAAAGACGAGCAGTACTTC. This encodes CASSFSLGGKDEQYF.

The sample holds many counts of this clonotype. The chain combines TRBV20-1 with TRBJ2-1; the D gene is possibly TRBD2 (5 bases). CDR3 length equals 15 residues. The germline CDR1 and CDR2 sequences are DFQATT and SNEGSKA (reference sequence). The DNA for the CDR3 is TGCAGCCCGCTCCATCAGGCTGGGAGTTACAATGAGCAGTTCTTC. This sequence encodes CSPLHQAGSYNEQFF.

This clonotype was picked up a small number of times. The rearrangement joins TRBV12-3 or TRBV12-4 to TRBJ2-7; D gene ambiguous. The length of the CDR3 is 11 residues. V was cut by 6 bases and J by 6 bases, with 9 bases left in between. The CDR3, as DNA: TGTGCCAGCAGCCTTGGAGCCGAGCAGTACTTC. Translated, it gives CASSLGAEQYF.

By frequency in the sample, this clonotype is medium-sized. The chain has TRBV29-1 and TRBJ2-2, with D possibly matching TRBD1 (6 bases). Germline V gene sequence: CDR1 SQVTM, CDR2 ANQGSEA. This CDR3 is built from 15 residues. V was pared by 6 bases and J by 0 bases, with 14 bases between. The CDR3 DNA follows: TGCAGCGTAAACCGGGACACCGCGAACACCGGGGAGCTGTTTTTT. Residues: CSVNRDTANTGELFF.

This clonotype was detected a few times. No DNA is shown, since the ends of the CDR3 on it are uncertain; the CDR3 is the one TCRdb lists. The rearrangement uses TRBV10-3 and TRBJ2-2; TRBD2 is the table's D call and was not checked against the DNA. The CDR3 is 16 residues long, ends included. In germline, CDR1 is ENHRY, CDR2 SYGVKD. The CDR3 is CAISGLAGPGPGSCFF.

Many counts were recorded for this clonotype. The chain combines TRBV5-1 with TRBJ1-2; TRBD1 matches at 7 bases. Germline V lookup: CDR1 SGHRS, CDR2 YFSETQ. The CDR3 contains 15 residues. After removal of 0 bases from V and 4 bases from J, the junction contained 6 bases not matched to a gene. The CDR3 sequence is CASSLEAGGPYGYTF. CDR3 bases: TGCGCCAGCAGCTTGGAGGCAGGGGGACCCTATGGCTACACCTTC.

The table lists this clonotype with many counts. This sequence joins TRBV12-3 or TRBV12-4 and TRBJ2-1; D not resolved. V was pared by 6 bases and J by 5 bases, with 14 bases between. The CDR3 has 14 residues. The CDR3 sequence: CASRNRPGNNEQFF. CDR3 bases: TGTGCCAGCAGGAACCGTCCAGGAAACAATGAGCAGTTCTTC.

This clonotype was detected many times. The chain joins TRBV20-1 to TRBJ2-1; 10 nucleotides align to TRBD2. The length of the CDR3 is 16 residues. Losses at the gene ends were 1 base for V and 3 bases for J; bases not matched to a gene: 6. Germline-derived CDR1 and CDR2 are DFQATT and SNEGSKA (reference sequence). The CDR3, as DNA: TGCAGTGCTAGAGCCGCGGCTAGCGGGGGCTACAATGAGCAGTTCTTC. This codes for CSARAAASGGYNEQFF.

This clonotype has a count of ten or more. The chain joins TRBV9 to TRBJ1-2, with 8 bases that match TRBD1. The CDR3 spans 13 residues. Unmatched junction bases numbered 4, after V lost 7 bases and J lost 2 bases. Germline V CDR1 and CDR2: SGDLS, YYNGEE. CDR3 residues: CASQRDRNYGYTF. CDR3 coding DNA: TGTGCCAGCCAACGGGACAGGAACTATGGCTACACCTTC.

This clonotype has a handful of counts. The rearrangement links TRBV20-1 to TRBJ2-1; 9 positions agree with TRBD2. Germline CDR1 reads DFQATT; CDR2 reads SNEGSKA (reference sequence). The length of the CDR3 is 15 residues. Unmatched junction bases numbered 9, after V lost 5 bases and J lost 4 bases. The CDR3 here is CSAYPIAGVYNEQFF. DNA of the CDR3: TGCAGTGCTTATCCTATAGCGGGGGTATACAATGAGCAGTTCTTC.

The chain combines TRBV18 with TRBJ1-5, with a possible D match to TRBD1 (6 bases). The CDR3 contains 14 residues. Per germline, CDR1 KGHSH and CDR2 LQKENI. V was cut by 2 bases and J by 7 bases, with 12 bases left in between. The CDR3 here is CASSPTGSRQPQHF. The CDR3 DNA reads as TGTGCCAGCTCACCAACAGGGAGTCGGCAGCCCCAGCATTTT.

Ten or more counts support this clonotype. This chain uses TRBV3-1 with TRBJ1-2, with 11 bases lining up with TRBD1. The CDR3 is made up of 15 amino acids. Trimming removed 1 base from V and 7 bases from J; junction bases left unmatched: 5. The germline V gene encodes CDR1 LGHDT and CDR2 YNNKEL (reference sequence). DNA for the CDR3: TGTGCCAGCAGCCAAGTTATCGGACAGGGGGCTGGCTACACCTTC. Encoded protein: CASSQVIGQGAGYTF.